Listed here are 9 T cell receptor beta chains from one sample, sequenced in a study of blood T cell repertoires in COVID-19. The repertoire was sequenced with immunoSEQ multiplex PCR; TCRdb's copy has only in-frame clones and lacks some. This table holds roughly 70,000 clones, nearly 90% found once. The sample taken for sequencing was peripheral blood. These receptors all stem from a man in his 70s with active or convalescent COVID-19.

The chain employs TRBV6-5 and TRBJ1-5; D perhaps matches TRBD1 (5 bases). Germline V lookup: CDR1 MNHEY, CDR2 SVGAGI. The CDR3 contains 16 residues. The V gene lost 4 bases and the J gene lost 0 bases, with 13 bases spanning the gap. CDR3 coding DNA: TGTGCCAGCAGTTCCGGGACTACAATTAGCAATCAGCCCCAGCATTTT. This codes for CASSSGTTISNQPQHF.

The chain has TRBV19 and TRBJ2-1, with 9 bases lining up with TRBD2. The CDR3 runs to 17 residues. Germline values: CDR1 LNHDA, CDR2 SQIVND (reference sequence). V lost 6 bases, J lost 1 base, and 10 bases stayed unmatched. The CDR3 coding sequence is TGTGCCAGTAGCGCCTCTAGCGGGATGCTTTCCTACAATGAGCAGTTCTTC. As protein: CASSASSGMLSYNEQFF.

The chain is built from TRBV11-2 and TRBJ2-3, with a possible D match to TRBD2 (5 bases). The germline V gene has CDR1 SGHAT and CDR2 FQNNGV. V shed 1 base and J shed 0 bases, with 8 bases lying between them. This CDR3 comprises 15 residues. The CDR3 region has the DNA TGTGCCAGCAGCTTAGTCGGCGGGAGCACAGATACGCAGTATTTT. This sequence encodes CASSLVGGSTDTQYF.

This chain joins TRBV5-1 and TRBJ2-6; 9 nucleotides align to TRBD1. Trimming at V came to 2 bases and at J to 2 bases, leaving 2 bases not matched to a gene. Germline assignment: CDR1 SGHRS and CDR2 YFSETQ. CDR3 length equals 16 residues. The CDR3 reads CASSLQGATGANVLTF. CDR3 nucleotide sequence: TGCGCCAGCAGCTTACAGGGGGCGACTGGGGCCAACGTCCTGACTTTC.

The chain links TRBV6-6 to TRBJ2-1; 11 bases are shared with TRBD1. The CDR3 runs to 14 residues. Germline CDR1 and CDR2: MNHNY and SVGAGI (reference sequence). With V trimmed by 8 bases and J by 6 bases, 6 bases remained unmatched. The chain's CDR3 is CASEGQGALNEQFF. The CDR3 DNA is TGTGCCAGCGAAGGACAGGGGGCGCTCAATGAGCAGTTCTTC.

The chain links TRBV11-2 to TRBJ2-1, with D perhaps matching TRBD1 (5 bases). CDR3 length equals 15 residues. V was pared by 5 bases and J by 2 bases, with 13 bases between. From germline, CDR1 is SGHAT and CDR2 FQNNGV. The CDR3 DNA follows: TGTGCCAGCAGCAGACAGAGCTCCCCCTACAATGAGCAGTTCTTC. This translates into CASSRQSSPYNEQFF.

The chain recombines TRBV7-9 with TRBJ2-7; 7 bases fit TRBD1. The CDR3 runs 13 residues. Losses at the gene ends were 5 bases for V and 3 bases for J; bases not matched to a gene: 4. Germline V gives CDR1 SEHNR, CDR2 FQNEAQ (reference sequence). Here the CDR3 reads CASSGRQGYEQYF. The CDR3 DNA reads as TGTGCCAGCAGCGGGAGACAGGGCTACGAGCAGTACTTC.

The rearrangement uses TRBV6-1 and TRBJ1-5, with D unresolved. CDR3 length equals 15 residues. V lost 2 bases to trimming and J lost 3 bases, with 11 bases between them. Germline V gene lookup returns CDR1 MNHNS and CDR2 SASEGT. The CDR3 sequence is CASSERTQANQPQHF. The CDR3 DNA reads TGTGCCAGCAGTGAACGGACTCAGGCCAATCAGCCCCAGCATTTT.

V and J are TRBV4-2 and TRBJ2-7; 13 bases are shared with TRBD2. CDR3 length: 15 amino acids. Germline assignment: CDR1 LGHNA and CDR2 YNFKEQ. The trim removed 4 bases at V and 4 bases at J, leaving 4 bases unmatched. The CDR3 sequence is CASSLATSGGYEQYF. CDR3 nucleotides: TGTGCCAGCAGCCTAGCGACTAGCGGGGGGTACGAGCAGTACTTC.